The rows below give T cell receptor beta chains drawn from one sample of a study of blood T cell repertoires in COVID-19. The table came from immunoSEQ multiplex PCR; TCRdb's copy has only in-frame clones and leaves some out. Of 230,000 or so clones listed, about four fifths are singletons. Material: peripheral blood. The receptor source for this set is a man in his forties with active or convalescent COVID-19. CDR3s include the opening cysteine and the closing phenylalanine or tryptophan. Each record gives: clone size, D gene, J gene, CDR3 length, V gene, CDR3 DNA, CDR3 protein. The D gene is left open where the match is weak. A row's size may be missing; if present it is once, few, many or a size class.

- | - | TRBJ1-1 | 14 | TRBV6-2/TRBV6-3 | TGTGCCAGCAGTTACATCGGGGGGAACACTGAAGCTTTCTTT | CASSYIGGNTEAFF
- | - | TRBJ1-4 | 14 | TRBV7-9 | TGTGCCAGCAGCTCTTCACTCATCCGAGAAAAACTGTTTTTT | CASSSSLIREKLFF
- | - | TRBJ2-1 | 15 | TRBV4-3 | TGCGCCAGCAGCCAAGAACAGGTCTCTTACAATGAGCAGTTCTTC | CASSQEQVSYNEQFF
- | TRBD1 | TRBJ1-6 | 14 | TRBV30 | TGTGCCTGGAGTGTACTGGCAGGGGGATCACCCCTCCACTTT | CAWSVLAGGSPLHF
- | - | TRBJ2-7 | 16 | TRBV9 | TGTGCCAGCAGCGTAGGGGGGCAACCAAGCTCCTACGAGCAGTACTTC | CASSVGGQPSSYEQYF
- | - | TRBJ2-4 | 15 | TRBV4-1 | TGCGCCAGCAGCCAAGAATTCACTTTCGGGAACATTCAGTACTTC | CASSQEFTFGNIQYF
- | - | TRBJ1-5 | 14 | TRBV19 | TGTGCCAGTAGCGTTCGGGATGGCAATCAGCCCCAGCATTTT | CASSVRDGNQPQHF
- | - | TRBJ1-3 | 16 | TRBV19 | TGTGCCAGTAGTACTTCGAATCTGAGAGGGGGAAACACCATATATTTT | CASSTSNLRGGNTIYF
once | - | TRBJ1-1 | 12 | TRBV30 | TGTGCCTGGAGTGCCTCCGGGACTGAAGCTTTCTTT | CAWSASGTEAFF
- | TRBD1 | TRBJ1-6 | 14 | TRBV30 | TGTGCCTGGAGGCGGGACAGGGGTAATTCACCCCTCCACTTT | CAWRRDRGNSPLHF
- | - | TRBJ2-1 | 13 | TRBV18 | TGTGCCAGCTCACCAGCACGGGACACTGAGCAGTTCTTC | CASSPARDTEQFF
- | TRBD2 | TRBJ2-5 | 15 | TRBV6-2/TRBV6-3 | TGTGCCAGCAGTTTCCGACTAGCGAAACAAGAGACCCAGTACTTC | CASSFRLAKQETQYF
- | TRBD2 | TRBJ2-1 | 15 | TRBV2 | TGTGCCAGCAGATCCCCGGCGGGGGGAACTAATGAGCAGTTCTTC | CASRSPAGGTNEQFF
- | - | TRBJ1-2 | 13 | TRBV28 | TGTGCCAGCAGTTTACGGTCTCCAAAAGGCTACACCTTC | CASSLRSPKGYTF
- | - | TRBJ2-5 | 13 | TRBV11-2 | TGTGCCAGCAGCTTCCCGGGGTTGGAGACCCAGTACTTC | CASSFPGLETQYF
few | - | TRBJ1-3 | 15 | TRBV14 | TGTGCCAGCAGCCATCAGGGGATCTCTGGAAACACCATATATTTT | CASSHQGISGNTIYF
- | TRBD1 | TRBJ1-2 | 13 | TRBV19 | TGTGCCAGTGCCGGGACAGGGGGTTCTGGCTACACCTTC | CASAGTGGSGYTF
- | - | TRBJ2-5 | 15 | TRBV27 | TGTGCCAGCAGTTTATCTGGGACTGTACAAGAGACCCAGTACTTC | CASSLSGTVQETQYF
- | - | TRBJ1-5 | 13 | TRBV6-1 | TGTGCCAGCAGTGAAACGAGAGATCAGCCCCAGCATTTT | CASSETRDQPQHF
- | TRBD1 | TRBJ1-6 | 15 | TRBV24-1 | TGTGCCACCAGTGACTTGGGACAGGGGAGTTCACCCCTCCACTTT | CATSDLGQGSSPLHF
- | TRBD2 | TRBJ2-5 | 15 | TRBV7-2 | TGTGCCAGCAGCTTTCTAGCGGGGGCAGGGGAGACCCAGTACTTC | CASSFLAGAGETQYF
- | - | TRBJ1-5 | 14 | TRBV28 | TGTGCCAGCAGGTATTCTGCCGGGAATCAGCCCCAGCATTTT | CASRYSAGNQPQHF
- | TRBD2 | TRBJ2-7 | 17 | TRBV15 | TGTGCCACCAGCAGAGATTTAGGGCTAGCGGGGGAGTGGGGGCAGTACTTC | CATSRDLGLAGEWGQYF
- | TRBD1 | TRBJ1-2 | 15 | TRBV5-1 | TGCGCCAGCAGCCGGACAGGGGGCAGAAACTATGGCTACACCTTC | CASSRTGGRNYGYTF
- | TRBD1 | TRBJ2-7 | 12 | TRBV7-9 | TGTGCCAGCAGCCCAACAGGGGTCGAGCAGTACTTC | CASSPTGVEQYF
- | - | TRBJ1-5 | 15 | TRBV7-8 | TGTGCCAGCAGCGGGCGGGACGTTAGCAATCAGCCCCAGCATTTT | CASSGRDVSNQPQHF
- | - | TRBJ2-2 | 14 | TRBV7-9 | TGTGCCAGCACCCAGAGGGGGTTTGGCGGGGAGCTGTTTTTT | CASTQRGFGGELFF
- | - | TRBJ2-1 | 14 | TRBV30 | TGTGCCTGGAGTGGCGCGGGGACCTACAATGAGCAGTTCTTC | CAWSGAGTYNEQFF
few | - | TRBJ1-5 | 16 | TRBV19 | TGTGCCACCCAAATCGGGCAGGGAGGGAGCAATCAGCCCCAGCATTTT | CATQIGQGGSNQPQHF
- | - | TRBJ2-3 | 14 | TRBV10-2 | TGCGCCAGCAGTGCGAGGCCTAGCACAGATACGCAGTATTTT | CASSARPSTDTQYF
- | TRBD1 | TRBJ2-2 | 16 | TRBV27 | TGTGCCAGCAGCCTTTCCGGGACAGCTAGGTCCGGGGAGCTGTTTTTT | CASSLSGTARSGELFF
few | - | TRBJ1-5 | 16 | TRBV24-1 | TGTGCCACCAGTGATACTGGACAGATTAGCAATCAGCCCCAGCATTTT | CATSDTGQISNQPQHF
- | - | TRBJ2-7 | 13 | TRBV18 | TGTGCCAGCTCTAGAGATACTTACTACGAGCAGTACTTC | CASSRDTYYEQYF
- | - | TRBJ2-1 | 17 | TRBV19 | TGTGCCAGTAGTATAGATCGAGTAAGGACAGAGTACAATGAGCAGTTCTTC | CASSIDRVRTEYNEQFF
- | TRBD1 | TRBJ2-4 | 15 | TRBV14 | TGTGCCAGCAGCCGGGACAGGGGTTGGGGAAACATTCAGTACTTC | CASSRDRGWGNIQYF
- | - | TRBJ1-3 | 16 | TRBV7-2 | TGTGCCAGCAGCTTAGATGTGACAAACTCTGGAAACACCATATATTTT | CASSLDVTNSGNTIYF
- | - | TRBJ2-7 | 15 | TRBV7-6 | TGTGCCAGCAGCTTAGAGGCAGGGGACACCTACGAGCAGTACTTC | CASSLEAGDTYEQYF
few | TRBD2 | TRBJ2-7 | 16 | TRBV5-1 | TGCGCCAGCAGCTTGGTGGCTAGCGGGGGACCCTACGAGCAGTACTTC | CASSLVASGGPYEQYF
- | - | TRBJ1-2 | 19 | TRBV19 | TGTGCCAGTAGGGGTCGGGGGTTCGGACCTCAACGAAATAACTATGGCTACACCTTC | CASRGRGFGPQRNNYGYTF
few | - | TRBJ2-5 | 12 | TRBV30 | TGTGCCTGGAGTGCCCGGGGAGAGACCCAGTACTTC | CAWSARGETQYF
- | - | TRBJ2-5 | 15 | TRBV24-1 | TGTGCCACCAGCCCGGGCGGGACCCGCCAAGAGACCCAGTACTTC | CATSPGGTRQETQYF
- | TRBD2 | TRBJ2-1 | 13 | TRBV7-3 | TGTGCCAGCAGCTCGACTAGCTCGGGTGAGCAGTTCTTC | CASSSTSSGEQFF
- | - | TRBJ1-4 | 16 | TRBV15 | TGTGCCACCAGCAGAGATCTGGGCTCCACTAATGAAAAACTGTTTTTT | CATSRDLGSTNEKLFF
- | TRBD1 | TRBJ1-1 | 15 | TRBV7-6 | TGTGCCAGCAGCTTGACACCGGACAGGGACACTGAAGCTTTCTTT | CASSLTPDRDTEAFF
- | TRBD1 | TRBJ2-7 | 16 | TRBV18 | TGTGCCAGCTCACCACTCGGGGGACAGGGGGAGCACGAGCAGTACTTC | CASSPLGGQGEHEQYF
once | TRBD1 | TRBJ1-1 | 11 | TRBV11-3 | TGTGCCAGTCTTGACAGGGGTGAAGCTTTCTTT | CASLDRGEAFF
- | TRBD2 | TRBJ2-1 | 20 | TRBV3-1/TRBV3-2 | TGTGCCAGCAGCCAAGGTCTTGGGTCCGGAACTAGCGGGGCCTGGGATGAGCAGTTCTTC | CASSQGLGSGTSGAWDEQFF
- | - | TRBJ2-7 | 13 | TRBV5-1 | TGCGCCAGCAGCTTAGGGGGTACCCACGAGCAGTACTTC | CASSLGGTHEQYF
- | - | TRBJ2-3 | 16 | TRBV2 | TGTGCCAGCAGTGAATCACGTGCCAGGGGCACAGATACGCAGTATTTT | CASSESRARGTDTQYF